Reported below is one T cell receptor (beta chain). The data were obtained in a study of blood T cell repertoires in COVID-19. Study context: COVID-19 samples from acute and convalescent phases originated in the United States, Italy and Spain.

How the authors handled the data: Scientists estimated how many nucleated cells there were by amplifying reference gene primers. Produced via immunoSEQ multiplex PCR; TCRdb's table is partial and in-frame only. The V and J calls and clone size were taken over from that table, and D and trimming were inferred from the DNA. The data hold roughly 250,000 clones, with approximately 86% observed a single time. J was trimmed by 5 bases and V by 4 bases; bases with no gene match: 6. Germline-derived CDR1 and CDR2 are LGHDT and YNNKEL (reference sequence). There are 16 residues in the CDR3. The receptor was derived from a woman aged 55-69 years with active or convalescent COVID-19. V gene TRBV3-1 (or the pseudogene TRBV3-2) combines with J gene TRBJ2-1; 12 bases align to TRBD2. The specimen was peripheral blood. CDR3 in amino acids: CASSLWTSGDHNEQFF. In nucleotides, the CDR3 is TGTGCCAGCAGCCTCTGGACTAGCGGGGACCACAATGAGCAGTTCTTC.